The next 28 T cell receptor beta chains were all read from a single sample in a study of blood T cell repertoires in COVID-19. Produced via immunoSEQ multiplex PCR; TCRdb's table is partial and in-frame only. This table has 180,000 or so clones, approximately 85% appearing once. The sequenced sample consisted of PBMCs or T cells enriched from blood (not recorded which). The source is a man aged 40-55 years who had recovered from COVID-19.

The V and J genes are TRBV29-1 and TRBJ2-2; no firm D call. The germline CDR1 and CDR2 sequences are SQVTM and ANQGSEA. V shed 5 bases and J shed 3 bases, with 4 bases lying between them. This CDR3 comprises 11 residues. The CDR3: CSVRDTGELFF. CDR3 coding DNA: TGCAGCGTTCGAGACACCGGGGAGCTGTTTTTT.

The chain is built from TRBV7-3 and TRBJ2-5; no clear D. Germline lookup yields CDR1 SGHTA and CDR2 FQGTGA. CDR3 length equals 13 residues. The V gene lost 5 bases and the J gene lost 2 bases, with 9 bases spanning the gap. DNA for the CDR3: TGTGCCAGCAGCCGCGGAGAGCAAGAGACCCAGTACTTC. Translated, it gives CASSRGEQETQYF.

This clone was found once. The chain combines TRBV12-5 with TRBJ2-1, with TRBD2 matching over 7 bases. This CDR3 is built from 16 residues. With 7 bases clipped from V and 0 bases from J, the junction kept 9 bases outside the gene matches. In germline, CDR1 is LGHNT, CDR2 FRNRAP. The CDR3 loop is CASAKGRESSYNEQFF. The CDR3 DNA follows: TGTGCTAGTGCTAAGGGGAGGGAGAGCTCCTACAATGAGCAGTTCTTC.

This rearrangement joins TRBV29-1 to TRBJ1-2; D not resolved. V was shortened by 4 bases and J by 5 bases, with 8 bases between the two germline ends. The CDR3 has 11 amino acids. Germline lookup yields CDR1 SQVTM and CDR2 ANQGSEA. The DNA for the CDR3 is TGCAGCGTTGTGACAACGTATGGCTACACCTTC. It yields the protein CSVVTTYGYTF.

This sequence joins TRBV5-1 and TRBJ2-5, with D perhaps matching TRBD1 (5 bases). The germline gives CDR1 SGHRS, CDR2 YFSETQ. With 0 bases removed from V and 1 base from J, the gap between germline ends came to 13 bases. The CDR3 has 16 amino acids. The CDR3 protein is CASSLVAGLLQETQYF. The DNA of the CDR3 is TGCGCCAGCAGCTTGGTTGCAGGGCTCCTCCAAGAGACCCAGTACTTC. The entire variable domain, with the rest obtained from reference TRBV5-1 and TRBJ2-5, is as follows: KAGVTQTPRYLIKTRGQQVTLSCSPISGHRSVSWYQQTPGQGLQFLFEYFSETQRNKGNFPGRFSGRQFSNSRSEMNVSTLELGDSALYLCASSLVAGLLQETQYFGPGTRLLVL.

The chain employs TRBV6-5 and TRBJ1-2; a possible D gene is TRBD1 (5 bases). Trimming shortened V by 2 bases and J by 6 bases, and 13 bases separated the two germline ends. The V gene's germline CDR1 is MNHEY and CDR2 SVGAGI. CDR3 length equals 14 residues. CDR3 nucleotide sequence: TGTGCCAGCAGTTACAAAGTAGGGGTTGATGGCTACACCTTC. Translated, it gives CASSYKVGVDGYTF.

The chain is built from TRBV3-1 (or the pseudogene TRBV3-2) and TRBJ1-1; D unclear. Trimming removed 0 bases at V and 0 bases at J, with 8 bases between. Per the germline V gene, CDR1 is LGHDT and CDR2 is YNNKEL (reference sequence). The CDR3 totals 15 residues. The CDR3 is CASSQDGGMNTEAFF. CDR3 in DNA: TGTGCCAGCAGCCAAGATGGAGGGATGAACACTGAAGCTTTCTTT.

This chain joins TRBV5-8 and TRBJ1-5; the D is unclear. The V end lost 2 bases, the J end lost 0 bases, and 15 bases lay between the germline ends. This CDR3 region has 17 residues. Germline V gene sequence: CDR1 SGHTS, CDR2 YDEGEE. Written as DNA, the CDR3 is TGTGCCAGCAGCTTCCACAAGGCGGTGGATAGCAATCAGCCCCAGCATTTT. The encoded protein is CASSFHKAVDSNQPQHF. Supplemented by reference TRBV5-8 and TRBJ1-5, the full variable domain reads EAGVTQSPTHLIKTRGQQATLRCSPISGHTSVYWYQQALGLGLQFLLWYDEGEERNRGNFPPRFSGRQFPNYSSELNVNALELEDSALYLCASSFHKAVDSNQPQHFGDGTRLSIL.

The CDR3 DNA reads as TGTGCCAGCAGTTTACGACAGGGCATATCATTCTTT. Protein sequence: CASSLRQGISFF. The chain recombines TRBV28 with TRBJ1-1, with TRBD1 matching over 7 bases. CDR1 and CDR2 (germline): MDHEN, SYDVKM. V lost 2 bases to trimming and J lost 14 bases; unmatched junction nucleotides: 8. This CDR3 region has 12 residues.

The chain combines TRBV7-9 with TRBJ2-7, with a possible D match to TRBD1 (5 bases). Germline loops: CDR1 SEHNR, CDR2 FQNEAQ (reference sequence). The CDR3 totals 14 residues. V was pared by 5 bases and J by 2 bases, with 13 bases between. In DNA, the CDR3 is TGTGCCAGCAGCCCCTCGACAGACCCCTACGAGCAGTACTTC. It encodes CASSPSTDPYEQYF.

The CDR3: CASSLGLAGTYEQYF. Here the CDR3 DNA reads TGTGCCAGCAGTTTGGGACTAGCGGGAACGTACGAGCAGTACTTC. The V gene is TRBV27, the J gene TRBJ2-7, with 13 bases matching TRBD2. Looked up from germline, CDR1 is MNHEY and CDR2 is SMNVEV (reference sequence). Trimming removed 3 bases from V and 4 bases from J; junction bases left unmatched: 3. The CDR3 runs 15 residues.

V usage is TRBV29-1 and J usage is TRBJ1-2, with D possibly matching TRBD1 (6 bases). This CDR3 region has 13 residues. V shed 0 bases and J shed 7 bases, with 12 bases lying between them. Germline V gene data show CDR1 as SQVTM and CDR2 as ANQGSEA. CDR3 residues: CSVEDGKGVGYTF. The CDR3 bases are TGCAGCGTTGAAGATGGCAAGGGGGTTGGCTACACCTTC.

The chain employs TRBV30 and TRBJ2-7, with 7 positions matching TRBD2. The germline gives CDR1 GTSNPN, CDR2 SVGIG (reference sequence). The trim removed 4 bases at V and 0 bases at J, leaving 6 bases unmatched. The CDR3 is 14 residues long. The CDR3 DNA is TGTGCCTGGAAGACCTGGGACTACTCCTACGAGCAGTACTTC. Encoded protein: CAWKTWDYSYEQYF.

This sequence joins TRBV28 and TRBJ1-5; D unclear. CDR3 size: 16 residues. Trimming removed 6 bases from V and 5 bases from J, with 20 bases in between. Germline loops: CDR1 MDHEN, CDR2 SYDVKM. The CDR3 spells CASRLSREGNHQPQHF. The CDR3 DNA follows: TGTGCCAGCAGATTGAGCCGGGAGGGTAATCATCAGCCCCAGCATTTT.

The chain recombines TRBV3-1 (or the pseudogene TRBV3-2) with TRBJ1-2; a possible D gene is TRBD1 (6 bases). Germline V lookup: CDR1 LGHDT, CDR2 YNNKEL (reference sequence). The V end was cut by 3 bases, the J end by 4 bases, with 15 bases between. CDR3 length: 15 amino acids. The CDR3 loop reads CASSQRTVPFYGYTF. The CDR3 DNA is TGTGCCAGCAGCCAGCGGACAGTTCCGTTCTATGGCTACACCTTC.

This clone was counted once. The DNA of the CDR3 is TGTGCCAGCAGACCCGGGACAGGGATGTCAGGGGGAATGGAAAAACTGTTTTTT. This gives the protein CASRPGTGMSGGMEKLFF. The chain has TRBV2 and TRBJ1-4; TRBD1 matches at 9 bases. After removal of 6 bases from V and 8 bases from J, the junction contained 19 bases not matched to a gene. Germline values: CDR1 SNHLY, CDR2 FYNNEI. The CDR3 loop spans 18 amino acids.

The rearrangement joins TRBV7-8 to TRBJ1-5; the D gene is possibly TRBD1 (5 bases). Germline CDR1 is SGHVS and CDR2 is FQNEAQ. The CDR3 totals 14 residues. V lost 1 base and J lost 3, with 7 bases in between. CDR3 coding DNA: TGTGCCAGCAGCTTAGGACAGCTCAATCAGCCCCAGCATTTT. Protein sequence: CASSLGQLNQPQHF.

V and J are TRBV7-9 and TRBJ2-6, with a weak D call TRBD1 (6 bases). Trimming shortened V by 4 bases and J by 4 bases, and 14 bases separated the two germline ends. Germline V CDR1 and CDR2: SEHNR, FQNEAQ (reference sequence). The CDR3 totals 16 residues. The CDR3 sequence is CASSSQQGGGANVLTF. Here the CDR3 DNA reads TGTGCCAGCAGCTCGCAACAGGGTGGCGGGGCCAACGTCCTGACTTTC. Variable domain in full (rest from reference TRBV7-9 and TRBJ2-6): DTGVSQNPRHKITKRGQNVTFRCDPISEHNRLYWYRQTLGQGPEFLTYFQNEAQLEKSRLLSDRFSAERPKGSFSTLEIQRTEQGDSAMYLCASSSQQGGGANVLTFGAGSRLTVL.

The rearrangement joins TRBV14 to TRBJ1-6, with D possibly TRBD1 on 6 matching bases. The CDR3 sequence is 15 residues long. V was trimmed by 5 bases and J by 5 bases, leaving 13 bases between them. Per germline, CDR1 SGHDN and CDR2 FVKESK. The CDR3 DNA reads as TGTGCCAGCAGCGGACAGAGAAAGCATAATTCACCCCTCCACTTT. This sequence encodes CASSGQRKHNSPLHF. Based on the CDR3 plus reference TRBV14 and TRBJ1-6, the full variable domain is EAGVTQFPSHSVIEKGQTVTLRCDPISGHDNLYWYRRVMGKEIKFLLHFVKESKQDESGMPNNRFLAERTGGTYSTLKVQPAELEDSGVYFCASSGQRKHNSPLHFGNGTRLTVT.

V is TRBV7-9 and J is TRBJ2-7; D is unclear. This CDR3 is built from 12 residues. Trimming cost V 1 base and J 6 bases, with 7 bases left between them. Germline V gene data show CDR1 as SEHNR and CDR2 as FQNEAQ (reference sequence). Written as DNA, the CDR3 is TGTGCCAGCAGCTTAGGACTGGCCGAGCAGTACTTC. Residues: CASSLGLAEQYF.

The V call is TRBV19, the J call TRBJ1-2, with D perhaps TRBD1 (6 bases). This CDR3 is built from 13 residues. With 4 bases removed from V and 2 bases from J, the gap between germline ends came to 8 bases. CDR1 and CDR2 from the germline V gene are LNHDA and SQIVND (reference sequence). As DNA, the CDR3 is TGTGCCAGTAGTAACAGGGTCAACTATGGCTACACCTTC. This gives the protein CASSNRVNYGYTF.

The chain carries TRBV28 and TRBJ2-3, with 14 bases that match TRBD2. The CDR3 totals 19 residues. The junction had 12 bases not matched to a gene; V was cut back by 4 bases and J by 3 bases. In germline, CDR1 is MDHEN, CDR2 SYDVKM. CDR3: CASSSAGTSGSFSTDTQYF. The CDR3 nucleotides read TGTGCCAGCAGTTCCGCAGGGACTAGCGGGAGTTTCAGTACAGATACGCAGTATTTT.

The chain employs TRBV28 and TRBJ2-7, with D possibly matching TRBD1 (6 bases). V was clipped by 2 bases and J by 2 bases, with 16 bases between them. The germline CDR1 and CDR2 sequences are MDHEN and SYDVKM. The CDR3 spans 16 residues. CDR3 in amino acids: CASSLDRLGAAYEQYF. The CDR3 DNA is TGTGCCAGCAGTTTAGACCGCCTGGGGGCGGCCTACGAGCAGTACTTC.

The V call is TRBV18, the J call TRBJ2-7; no clear D. Germline CDR1 and CDR2: KGHSH and LQKENI. The CDR3 totals 14 residues. V was pared by 0 bases and J by 2 bases, with 8 bases between. In DNA, the CDR3 is TGTGCCAGCTCACCACCGTCCACAGCCTACGAGCAGTACTTC. Protein: CASSPPSTAYEQYF.

The chain employs TRBV6-1 and TRBJ2-4; D perhaps matches TRBD1 (5 bases). Germline CDR1 reads MNHNS; CDR2 reads SASEGT. The CDR3 is 15 amino acids. Trimming took off 2 bases at V and 7 bases at J, with 15 bases between the two ends. As DNA, the CDR3 is TGTGCCAGCAGTGAAAGGGGATACAGGCAGAACATTCAGTACTTC. Residues: CASSERGYRQNIQYF.

CDR3 coding DNA: TGTGCCAGCAGTCCGCTAACCGGGACAGGGGAAGGTTCACCCCTCCACTTT. Its translation is CASSPLTGTGEGSPLHF. This chain links TRBV27 with TRBJ1-6; 10 bases match TRBD1. The CDR3 contains 17 residues. Germline V gene data show CDR1 as MNHEY and CDR2 as SMNVEV (reference sequence). Trimming at V came to 5 bases and at J to 9 bases, leaving 13 bases not matched to a gene.

J is TRBJ1-2 and V is TRBV6-1; D possibly corresponds to TRBD1 (5 bases). Germline values: CDR1 MNHNS, CDR2 SASEGT. CDR3 length: 14 amino acids. V was cut by 3 bases and J by 4 bases, with 12 bases left in between. CDR3 nucleotide sequence: TGTGCCAGCAGTGACCGACAGTCCTTCTATGGCTACACCTTC. As protein: CASSDRQSFYGYTF.

This clone was seen only a few times. This chain connects TRBV5-8 to TRBJ1-2, with TRBD1 matching over 12 bases. Trimming cost V 5 bases and J 7 bases; bases outside gene matches: 9. Germline V CDR1 and CDR2: SGHTS, YDEGEE. There are 15 residues in the CDR3. The CDR3: CASRPGTGGWGGYTF. CDR3 sequence (DNA): TGTGCCAGCAGACCTGGGACAGGGGGCTGGGGTGGCTACACCTTC. The full variable domain, its missing parts supplied by reference TRBV5-8 and TRBJ1-2, is EAGVTQSPTHLIKTRGQQATLRCSPISGHTSVYWYQQALGLGLQFLLWYDEGEERNRGNFPPRFSGRQFPNYSSELNVNALELEDSALYLCASRPGTGGWGGYTFGSGTRLTVV.